This T cell receptor (beta chain) is drawn from a study of blood T cell repertoires in COVID-19 (dated by TCRdb to the early 2020s). For context, the study as a whole: Samples covering the acute and convalescent phases of COVID-19 were provided by collaborators in the United States, Italy and Spain. The prospective study material was composed of cDNA or gDNA derived from T cells, B-cell-depleted T cells, or PBMCs. Subjects who had been exposed to COVID-19, were actively infected with it, or had recovered from it provided the deeply sampled blood TCRbeta repertoires that made up the dataset. A freely available public database, intended as a resource for researchers studying the immune response to SARS-CoV-2, is where the repertoires were released. The samples were drawn from the first 160 participants of the ongoing ImmuneRACE study and from 950 to 1,500 subjects provided by 6 global collaborators. A de-identified subject ID, COVID-19 status, age in years and sex were almost always included in the sample metadata. Where HLA class I and class II types were available, the types were taken from metadata supplied by the sample provider, not from assay-based typing. What the research found in general, with its limitations: The quantity of clinical and demographic metadata differed by source and by participant and was supplied without curation.

Another Seattle source contributed samples from volunteer blood donors who had recovered from COVID-19. The collaborating institutions used their own protocols to collect whole blood in K2EDTA tubes. For TCRbeta analysis, collaborators shipped samples in one of three forms: frozen whole blood, isolated PBMCs, or DNA extracted from either of those sample types. V and J are trimmed by 4 bases and 2 bases, and the gene matches miss 3 bases of the junction. The germline V gene specifies SGHRS as CDR1 and YFSETQ as CDR2. The CDR3 runs 16 amino acids, cysteine and phenylalanine included. Of all the DNA, just the CDR3 is kept, 48 bases in frame from base 1. A remark on this clone: Its cognate antigen has yet to be identified. No qualities accompany the bases; no much larger clone lies one base away.

TCRbeta CDR3 regions were amplified from genomic DNA by means of the immunoSEQ Assay, a bias-controlled multiplex PCR. As for the original processing: Nucleated cell counts per sample were estimated from amplification of reference gene primers within the assay. Sequence reads were collapsed and filtered to measure the absolute abundance of every unique TCRbeta CDR3 rearrangement. For each sample, productive Simpson clonality was calculated as the square root of Simpson's diversity index over productive rearrangements. TCRdb holds this immuneACCESS table with in-frame rearrangements only. Some clones are missing; in checked studies, unresolved V genes explain under half, and the rest has no known cause. The V and J calls and clone size come from that table; D and trimming were worked out from the DNA. Across this sample there are some 150,000 clones, with around 86% seen only once. The biggest ten clones account for 30% to 45% of the sample.

This receptor was taken from a man aged 50 to 59 who had recovered from COVID-19. Recombination joined TRBV5-1 with TRBJ2-4; TRBD2 matches 13 bases in the middle. The sample consisted of peripheral blood. The CDR3 reads as follows: CASSTSGGATKNIQYF. At the DNA level, the sequence is TGCGCCAGCAGCACTAGCGGGGGGGCCACCAAAAACATTCAGTACTTC.